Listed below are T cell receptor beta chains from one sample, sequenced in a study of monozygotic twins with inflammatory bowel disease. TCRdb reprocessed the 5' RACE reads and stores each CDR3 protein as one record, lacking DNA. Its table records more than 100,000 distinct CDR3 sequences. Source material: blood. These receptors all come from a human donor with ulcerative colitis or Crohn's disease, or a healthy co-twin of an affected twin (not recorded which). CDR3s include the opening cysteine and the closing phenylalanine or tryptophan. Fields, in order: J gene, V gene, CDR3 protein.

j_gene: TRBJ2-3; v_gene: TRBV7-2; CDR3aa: CASSLGSSGRGTDTQYF
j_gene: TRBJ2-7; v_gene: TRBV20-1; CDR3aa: CSARYRGKSSYEQYF
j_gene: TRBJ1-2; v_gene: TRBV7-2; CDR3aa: CASSTGDLYGYTF
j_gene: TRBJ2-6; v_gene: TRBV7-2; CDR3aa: CASSLSIQGRAGANVLTF
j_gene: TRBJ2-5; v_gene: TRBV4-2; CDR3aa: CASSQLSVRRQETQYF
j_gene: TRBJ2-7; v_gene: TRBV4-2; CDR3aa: CASSRKGGVTNEQYF
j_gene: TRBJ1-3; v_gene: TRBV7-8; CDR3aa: CASSLSFDIRNTIYF
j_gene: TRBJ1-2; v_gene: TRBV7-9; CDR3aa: CASSGVDSPSYGYTF
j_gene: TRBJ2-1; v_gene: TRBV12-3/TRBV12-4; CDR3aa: CASSFSGPPFMFF
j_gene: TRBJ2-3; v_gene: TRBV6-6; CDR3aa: CASSYPLVADTQYF
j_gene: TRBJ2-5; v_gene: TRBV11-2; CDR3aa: CASSLGTSGSVKTQYF
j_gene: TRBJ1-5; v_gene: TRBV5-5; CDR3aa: CASSFNRARNQPQHF
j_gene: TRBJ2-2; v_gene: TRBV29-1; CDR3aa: CSVTSRGNTGELFF
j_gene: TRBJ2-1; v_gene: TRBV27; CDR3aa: CASSLIAGGGYNEQFF
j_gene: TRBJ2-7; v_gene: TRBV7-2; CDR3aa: CASSPVFEGRGYEQYF
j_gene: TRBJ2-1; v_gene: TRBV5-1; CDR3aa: CASSLGTSGYNEQFF
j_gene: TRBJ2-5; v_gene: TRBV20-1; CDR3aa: CSATPRTSVPETQYF
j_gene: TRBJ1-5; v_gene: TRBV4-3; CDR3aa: CASSGDLGNQPQHF
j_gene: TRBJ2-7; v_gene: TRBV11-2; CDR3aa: CASSFGPRRDRGFYEQYF
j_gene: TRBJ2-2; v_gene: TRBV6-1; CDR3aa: CASNKAGGDTGELFF
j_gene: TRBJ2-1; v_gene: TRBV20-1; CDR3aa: CSARRTSGSNNEQFF
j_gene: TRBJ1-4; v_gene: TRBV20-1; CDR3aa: CSARPLVVNEKLFF
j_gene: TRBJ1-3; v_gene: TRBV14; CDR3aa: CASSQVNSGNTIYF
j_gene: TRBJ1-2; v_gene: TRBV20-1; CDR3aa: CSARDLTQGASHGYTF
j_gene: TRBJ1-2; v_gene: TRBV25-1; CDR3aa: CASSYLKHSGGSGYTF
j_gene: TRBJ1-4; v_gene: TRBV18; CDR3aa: CASSAKTTTNEKLFF
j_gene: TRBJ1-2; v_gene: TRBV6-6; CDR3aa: CASTRGGTNYGYTF
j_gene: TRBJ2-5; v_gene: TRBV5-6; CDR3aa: CARLQGRDTQYF
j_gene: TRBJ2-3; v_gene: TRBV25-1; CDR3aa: CATSTINTDTQYF
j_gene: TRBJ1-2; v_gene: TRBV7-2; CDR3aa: CASSLARGLGYTF
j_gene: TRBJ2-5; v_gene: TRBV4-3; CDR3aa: CASSQGRHVGTQYF